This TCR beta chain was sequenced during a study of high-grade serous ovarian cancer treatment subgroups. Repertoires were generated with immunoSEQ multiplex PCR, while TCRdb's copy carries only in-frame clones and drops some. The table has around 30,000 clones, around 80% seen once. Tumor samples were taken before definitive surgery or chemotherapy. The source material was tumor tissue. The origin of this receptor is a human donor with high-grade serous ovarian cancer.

The CDR3 protein is CASSNQGIGNQPQHF. CDR3 DNA sequence: TGTGCCAGCAGCAACCAGGGGATCGGCAATCAGCCCCAGCATTTT. The V gene is TRBV6-5, the J gene TRBJ1-5; TRBD1 is a possible D gene (6 bases). The V end was cut by 6 bases, the J end by 2 bases, with 14 bases between. This CDR3 region has 15 residues. Per germline, CDR1 MNHEY and CDR2 SVGAGI.